This T cell receptor (beta chain) came from a study of T cells in localized non-small cell lung cancer. Study observations and caveats: There were a median 57 of the top 100 tumor clones appearing in adjacent lung. Tumor trailed uninvolved adjacent lung in T cell clonality, which peaked there.

Points on this clone: Its antigen is still unknown.

Germline V gives CDR1 MNHEY, CDR2 SVGAGI. The CDR3 is 16 amino acids. Unmatched junction bases numbered 7, after V lost 2 bases and J lost 0 bases. Sequencing used immunoSEQ multiplex PCR; TCRdb keeps in-frame clones, though not all of them. Here the sample spans 60,000 or so clones, roughly 76% being singletons. The rearrangement joins TRBV6-5 to TRBJ2-7; TRBD2 matches 7 bases. This clonotype originated in a man aged 35 to 69 with stage II lung adenocarcinoma. The sequencing here drew on PBMCs, taken before any cancer treatment. The CDR3, as DNA: TGTGCCAGCAGTTACGGCCCGCGGGGGATCTCCTACGAGCAGTACTTC. It yields the protein CASSYGPRGISYEQYF.